The clone carrying this T cell receptor (beta chain) has ten or more counts. The data belong to a study of human T cells and chemical hapten exposure. Time point described: patch test 2, 6 weeks after DPC sensitization. The treatment denotes: therapeutic diphenylcyclopropenone sensitization with weekly scalp DPC. CDR3 size: 13 residues. The germline V and J ends were trimmed by 8 bases and 5 bases, with 13 bases remaining between them. Germline V gene data show CDR1 as MDHEN and CDR2 as SYDVKM. Authors' data handling: With a range of about 23,224 to 700,000, the median per sample was about 87,000 TCRs. MiXCR was run by TCRdb on the RACE reads, yielding one entry per CDR3 protein. It is TCRdb's table, rather than the study itself, that gives the V and J calls and clone size. The sample contains about 350,000 distinct CDR3 sequences, over 6% of which appear only once.

Here the sequenced sample was whole blood, taken in connection with sensitization to the hapten diphenylcyclopropenone (DPC). The chain combines TRBV28 with TRBJ1-5; D not certain. The sequence came from a woman aged 18-29 years with alopecia areata. Some clones in this sample may be carry-over from other donors' samples. The chain's CDR3 is CASLRLRDQPQHF. CDR3 nucleotides: TGTGCCAGCCTCCGGCTACGAGATCAGCCCCAGCATTTT.